The 17 T cell receptor beta chains given below trace back to one sample, sequenced in a study of spatial heterogeneity in lung cancer. Time point in this sample: sample taken at primary tumor resection. TCRdb re-called the 5' RACE reads through MiXCR, storing one row per CDR3 protein. This table has 3,700 or so distinct CDR3 sequences, approximately 26% appearing once. The antigens of these receptors remain unknown. Study-wide results and caveats: It was found that expanded intratumoral alpha and beta TCR counts tracked tumor mutation counts.

Material: lung tumor tissue, obtained at surgery. Source of these receptors: a male donor with early-stage non-small cell lung cancer.

With respect to this clonotype: This beta chain represents an off-target read in a library built for alpha chains; its size is of limited meaning. The chain employs TRBV27 and TRBJ2-7, with a tentative D call TRBD1 (5 bases). The ends were cut back, 0 bases at V and 6 bases at J, with 18 bases in the middle. CDR1 is MNHEY, CDR2 SMNVEV, per germline (reference sequence). This CDR3 has 16 residues. The CDR3 here is CASSLSQGYQLFEQYF. CDR3 sequence (DNA): TGTGCCAGCAGTTTATCTCAGGGTTATCAGCTCTTCGAGCAGTACTTC.

With respect to this clonotype: This beta chain is a stray sequence in a library constructed for alpha chains; its clone size is not meaningful. The chain couples TRBV28 to TRBJ1-4, with D unresolved. Germline V gene sequence: CDR1 MDHEN, CDR2 SYDVKM. V gave up 5 bases and J gave up 0 bases, with 10 bases separating them. The CDR3 is 15 amino acids. CDR3 sequence: CASSTLDATNEKLFF. The CDR3 nucleotides read TGTGCCAGCAGTACCCTGGATGCAACTAATGAAAAACTGTTTTTT.

This clonotype was observed at least ten times. Found in a library prepared for alpha chains, this beta chain is an off-target read, and its abundance has little meaning. The chain uses TRBV30 and TRBJ1-2; no clear D. Trimming removed 1 base at V and 4 bases at J, with 7 bases between. Germline V gene data show CDR1 as GTSNPN and CDR2 as SVGIG (reference sequence). The CDR3 is 12 amino acids. The CDR3 bases are TGTGCCTGGAGTGACGGCGTCTATGGCTACACCTTC. Translation gives CAWSDGVYGYTF.

Sample share makes this clonotype medium-sized. This beta chain is a stray read from a library made for alpha chains; its abundance is not meaningful. The genes are TRBV10-3 and TRBJ2-1; 8 bases are a match to TRBD1. Trimming took 6 bases from V and 2 from J; bases not matched to a gene: 9. The germline V gene encodes CDR1 ENHRY and CDR2 SYGVKD. This CDR3 has 16 residues. DNA for the CDR3: TGTGCCATCAGCACCACCGGACAGGGCGCCTACAATGAGCAGTTCTTC. It encodes CAISTTGQGAYNEQFF.

In its sample, this clonotype was seen a few times. A library prepared for alpha chains yielded this beta chain as an off-target read; its size is of little meaning. The rearrangement links TRBV2 to TRBJ2-2; tentative D call: TRBD1 (9 bases). CDR3 length: 16 amino acids. The V end lost 6 bases, the J end lost 4 bases, and 18 bases lay between the germline ends. Germline values: CDR1 SNHLY, CDR2 FYNNEI. The CDR3 protein is CASSLSGTGITGELFF. The DNA of the CDR3 is TGTGCCAGCAGCCTTAGCGGGACAGGGATCACCGGGGAGCTGTTTTTT.

In its sample, this clonotype ranks as medium-sized. This beta chain turned up in a library designed for alpha chains; as an off-target read, its abundance says little. The CDR3 spells CSATRLAGGTYEQYF. The CDR3, as DNA: TGCAGTGCTACCCGACTAGCGGGAGGGACCTACGAGCAGTACTTC. The V gene is TRBV20-1, the J gene TRBJ2-7; 14 nucleotides line up with TRBD2. The CDR3 length is 15 residues. The V and J ends lost 4 bases and 2 bases, in that order; junction bases with no gene match: 4. The germline gives CDR1 DFQATT, CDR2 SNEGSKA (reference sequence).

By share, this clonotype counts as medium-sized (0.01 to 0.1%). This beta chain is a stray read from a library made for alpha chains; its abundance is not meaningful. The rearrangement joins TRBV3-1 to TRBJ2-1; a weak D match, TRBD2 (5 bases). This CDR3 is 15 amino acids long. The V end was cut by 0 bases, the J end by 3 bases, with 9 bases between. Per the germline V gene, CDR1 is LGHDT and CDR2 is YNNKEL (reference sequence). The CDR3 nucleotides are TGTGCCAGCAGCCAAGATCTCGGGGTCTACAATGAGCAGTTCTTC. The encoded protein is CASSQDLGVYNEQFF.

This clonotype qualifies as large. A library prepared for alpha chains yielded this beta chain as an off-target read; its size is of little meaning. The chain has TRBV11-1 and TRBJ2-1; perhaps TRBD1 as D (6 bases). The CDR3 runs to 14 residues. V was cut by 6 bases and J by 10 bases, with 19 bases left in between. Per the germline V gene, CDR1 is SGHAT and CDR2 is FQDESV (reference sequence). The CDR3 nucleotides read TGTGCCAGCAGTGAGCTACAGGCCCAGGGGGAGCAGTTCTTC. It codes for CASSELQAQGEQFF.

This clonotype is categorized as medium-sized. This beta chain appears as a stray read in a library generated for alpha chains; its size is not informative. This chain connects TRBV4-1 to TRBJ1-1; no reliable D call. V lost 3 bases, J lost 0 bases, and 11 bases lay in between. Germline CDR1 MGHRA, CDR2 YSYEKL. The CDR3 has 15 amino acids. CDR3 in amino acids: CASSQVSRVNTEAFF. CDR3 nucleotide sequence: TGCGCCAGCAGCCAGGTGAGCAGAGTGAACACTGAAGCTTTCTTT.

By share of the sample, this clonotype is medium-sized. Little can be read into the size of this beta chain, an off-target read in a library designed for alpha chains. The rearrangement links TRBV12-3 or TRBV12-4 to TRBJ2-1; D is undetermined. V was cut by 5 bases and J by 6 bases, with 5 bases left in between. This CDR3 comprises 11 residues. The CDR3 nucleotides read TGTGCCAGCAGTGTCAGCAATGAGCAGTTCTTC. It encodes CASSVSNEQFF.

By sample share, this clonotype is medium-sized. This beta chain lies outside the target of a library built for alpha chains; its clone size means little. J is TRBJ1-1 and V is TRBV18; a weak D match, TRBD1 (6 bases). CDR1 is KGHSH and CDR2 is LQKENI in the germline V gene. This CDR3 comprises 12 residues. Trimming removed 0 bases at V and 9 bases at J, with 8 bases between. The CDR3 loop reads CASSPPDSKAFF. CDR3 nucleotides: TGTGCCAGCTCACCACCGGACAGTAAAGCTTTCTTT. Together with reference TRBV18 and TRBJ1-1, the CDR3 gives the full variable domain: NAGVMQNPRHLVRRRGQEARLRCSPMKGHSHVYWYRQLPEEGLKFMVYLQKENIIDESGMPKERFSAEFPKEGPSILRIQQVVRGDSAAYFCASSPPDSKAFFGQGTRLTVV.

This clonotype is classed as medium-sized. The size of this beta chain means little, since it is a stray read in a library made for alpha chains. The CDR3 loop reads CASSPNPRGSPNEQFF. CDR3 bases: TGTGCCAGCAGCCCAAACCCTCGAGGCAGTCCCAATGAGCAGTTCTTC. This chain connects TRBV7-6 to TRBJ2-1; D is uncertain. This CDR3 is built from 16 residues. Germline loops: CDR1 SGHVS, CDR2 FNYEAQ. The V end was cut by 5 bases, the J end by 6 bases, with 20 bases between.

Judged by abundance, this clonotype is medium-sized (0.01 to 0.1%). Being off target in a library aimed at alpha chains, this beta chain has a size of little meaning. The V and J genes are TRBV20-1 and TRBJ1-3; 7 bases match TRBD1. Losses at the gene ends were 0 bases for V and 4 bases for J; bases not matched to a gene: 6. CDR3 length: 15 amino acids. From germline, CDR1 is DFQATT and CDR2 SNEGSKA (reference sequence). The CDR3 is CSARDWGQLGNTIYF. CDR3 nucleotide sequence: TGCAGTGCTAGAGACTGGGGACAGTTGGGAAACACCATATATTTT.

Within the sample, this clonotype is medium-sized. The library was built for alpha chains, so this beta chain is an off-target read and its size means little. The genes are TRBV19 and TRBJ2-2; 8 nucleotides align to TRBD1. Germline trimming cut 3 bases from V and 0 bases from J; bases unmatched to any gene: 3. This CDR3 comprises 16 residues. Germline CDR1 is LNHDA and CDR2 is SQIVND (reference sequence). The CDR3 loop reads CASSIGQGTNTGELFF. CDR3 DNA: TGTGCCAGTAGTATCGGACAGGGTACGAACACCGGGGAGCTGTTTTTT. The entire variable domain, with the rest obtained from reference TRBV19 and TRBJ2-2, is as follows: DGGITQSPKYLFRKEGQNVTLSCEQNLNHDAMYWYRQDPGQGLRLIYYSQIVNDFQKGDIAEGYSVSREKKESFPLTVTSAQKNPTAFYLCASSIGQGTNTGELFFGEGSRLTVL.

In its sample, this clonotype ranks as medium-sized (0.01 to 0.1%). This beta chain came through as a stray read in a library set up for alpha chains, and its size says little. This chain uses TRBV5-1 with TRBJ1-2; D not certain. CDR1 SGHRS and CDR2 YFSETQ come from the germline V gene. V was clipped by 1 base and J by 3 bases, with 22 bases between them. The CDR3 sequence is 18 residues long. The CDR3 is CASSLTGSLQPGDYGYTF. The CDR3 DNA reads as TGCGCCAGCAGCTTGACCGGGTCCTTACAACCTGGCGACTATGGCTACACCTTC.

This clonotype was seen repeatedly, ten times or more. This beta chain slipped into a library made for alpha chains as a stray read, so its size is not meaningful. The chain links TRBV24-1 to TRBJ2-1; a possible D gene is TRBD1 (6 bases). This CDR3 region has 18 residues. Germline CDR1 is KGHDR and CDR2 is SFDVKD. V lost 8 bases to trimming and J lost 3 bases, with 25 bases between them. The CDR3 bases are TGTGCCACCACCACGGGGCAGGGGCAGAATGAAATCTACAATGAGCAGTTCTTC. Translating gives CATTTGQGQNEIYNEQFF.

A note on this clonotype: A library prepared for alpha chains yielded this beta chain as an off-target read; its size is of little meaning. The rearrangement links TRBV7-2 to TRBJ1-2, with D possibly matching TRBD1 (5 bases). The CDR3 spans 14 residues. CDR1 SGHTA and CDR2 FQGNSA come from the germline V gene. V lost 5 bases, J lost 2 bases, and 12 bases lay in between. The CDR3 region is CASSPTQGNYGYTF. The DNA of the CDR3 is TGTGCCAGCAGCCCCACCCAGGGAAACTATGGCTACACCTTC. Complete variable domain (other parts from reference TRBV7-2 and TRBJ1-2): GAGVSQSPSNKVTEKGKDVELRCDPISGHTALYWYRQSLGQGLEFLIYFQGNSAPDKSGLPSDRFSAERTGGSVSTLTIQRTQQEDSAVYLCASSPTQGNYGYTFGSGTRLTVV.